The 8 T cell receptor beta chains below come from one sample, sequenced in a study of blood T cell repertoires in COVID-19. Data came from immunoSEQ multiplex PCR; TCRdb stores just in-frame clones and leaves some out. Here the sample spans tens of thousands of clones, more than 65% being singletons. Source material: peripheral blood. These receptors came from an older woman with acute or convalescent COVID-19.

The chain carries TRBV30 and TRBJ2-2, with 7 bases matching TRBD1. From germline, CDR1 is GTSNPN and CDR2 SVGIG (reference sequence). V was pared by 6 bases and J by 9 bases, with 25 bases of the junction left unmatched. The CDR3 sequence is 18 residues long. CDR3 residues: CACNLDRKMGWGSRELFF. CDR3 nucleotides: TGTGCCTGCAACTTGGACAGGAAGATGGGTTGGGGTTCGCGGGAGCTGTTTTTT. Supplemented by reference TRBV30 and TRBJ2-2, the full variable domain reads SQTIHQWPATLVQPVGSPLSLECTVEGTSNPNLYWYRQAAGRGLQLLFYSVGIGQISSEVPQNLSASRPQDRQFILSSKKLLLSDSGFYLCACNLDRKMGWGSRELFFGEGSRLTVL.

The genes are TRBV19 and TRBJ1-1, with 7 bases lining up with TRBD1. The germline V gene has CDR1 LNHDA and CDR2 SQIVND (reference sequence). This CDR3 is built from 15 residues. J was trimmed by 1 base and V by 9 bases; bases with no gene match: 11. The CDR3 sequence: CASHGGQLQNTEAFF. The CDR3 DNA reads TGTGCCAGCCACGGGGGACAGCTACAGAACACTGAAGCTTTCTTT.

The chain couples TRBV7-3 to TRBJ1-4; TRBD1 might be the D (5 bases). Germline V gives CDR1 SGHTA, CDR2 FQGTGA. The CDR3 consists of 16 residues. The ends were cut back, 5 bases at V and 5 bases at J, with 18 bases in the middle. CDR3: CASSPLSQGGNEKLFF. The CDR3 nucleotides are TGTGCCAGCAGCCCTCTATCGCAGGGAGGGAATGAAAAACTGTTTTTT. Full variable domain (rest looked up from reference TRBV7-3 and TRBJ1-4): GAGVSQTPSNKVTEKGKYVELRCDPISGHTALYWYRQSLGQGPEFLIYFQGTGAADDSGLPNDRFFAVRPEGSVSTLKIQRTERGDSAVYLCASSPLSQGGNEKLFFGSGTQLSVL.

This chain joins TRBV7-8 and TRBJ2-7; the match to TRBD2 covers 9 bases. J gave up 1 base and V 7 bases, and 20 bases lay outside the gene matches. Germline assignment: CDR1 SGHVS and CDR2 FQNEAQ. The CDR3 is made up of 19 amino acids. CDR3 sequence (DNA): TGTGCCAGCACGACTGAGTCTGGCGGGGGGGCCAGTTTTTCCTACGAGCAGTACTTC. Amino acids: CASTTESGGGASFSYEQYF. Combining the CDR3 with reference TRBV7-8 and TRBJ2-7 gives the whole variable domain GAGVSQSPRYKVAKRGQDVALRCDPISGHVSLFWYQQALGQGPEFLTYFQNEAQLDKSGLPSDRFFAERPEGSVSTLKIQRTQQEDSAVYLCASTTESGGGASFSYEQYFGPGTRLTVT.

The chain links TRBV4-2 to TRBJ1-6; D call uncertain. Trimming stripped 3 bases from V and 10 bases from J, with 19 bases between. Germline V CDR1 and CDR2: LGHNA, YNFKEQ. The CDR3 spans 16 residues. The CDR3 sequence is CASSQTPLIPNSPLHF. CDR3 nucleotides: TGTGCCAGCAGCCAGACACCCTTGATTCCGAACTCACCCCTCCACTTT.

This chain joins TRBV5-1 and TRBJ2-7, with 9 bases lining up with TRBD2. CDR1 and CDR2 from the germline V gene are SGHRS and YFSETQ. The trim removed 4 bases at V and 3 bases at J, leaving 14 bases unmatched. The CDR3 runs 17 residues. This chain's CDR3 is CASSPQTSTSGVYEQYF. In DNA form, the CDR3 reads TGCGCCAGCAGCCCTCAAACGTCGACTAGCGGCGTCTACGAGCAGTACTTC.

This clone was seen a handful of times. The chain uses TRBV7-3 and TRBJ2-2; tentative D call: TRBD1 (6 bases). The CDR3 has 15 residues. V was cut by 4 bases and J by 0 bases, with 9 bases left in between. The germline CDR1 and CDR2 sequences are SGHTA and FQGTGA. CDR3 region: CASSWDTSNTGELFF. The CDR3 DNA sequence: TGTGCCAGCAGCTGGGACACATCGAACACCGGGGAGCTGTTTTTT. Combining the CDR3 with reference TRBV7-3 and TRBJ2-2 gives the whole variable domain GAGVSQTPSNKVTEKGKYVELRCDPISGHTALYWYRQSLGQGPEFLIYFQGTGAADDSGLPNDRFFAVRPEGSVSTLKIQRTERGDSAVYLCASSWDTSNTGELFFGEGSRLTVL.

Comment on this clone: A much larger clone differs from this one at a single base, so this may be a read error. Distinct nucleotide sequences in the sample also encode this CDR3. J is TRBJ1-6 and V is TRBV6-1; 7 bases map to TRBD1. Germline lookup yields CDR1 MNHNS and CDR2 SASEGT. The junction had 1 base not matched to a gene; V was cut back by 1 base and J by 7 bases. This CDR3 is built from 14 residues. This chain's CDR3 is CASSEGQGNSPLHF. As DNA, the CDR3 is TGTGCCAGCAGTGAAGGACAGGGAAATTCACCCCTCCACTTT.